A selection of T cell receptor beta chains follows, all from one sample in a study of a mutant IDH1 vaccine in newly diagnosed glioma. These receptors are not linked to any known antigen. The table came from immunoSEQ multiplex PCR; TCRdb's copy has only in-frame clones and leaves some out. The data contain tens of thousands of clones, around 83% of them singletons. The sample here was PBMCs, taken from a glioma patient whose treatment included an IDH1 peptide vaccine. The source is a woman aged 45-59 years with glioma. Both conserved end residues are part of each CDR3. The D gene is left open where the match is weak. Where a row states a size, it is once, few, many or the class of an expanded clone; other rows omit it.

len: 16; d_gene: TRBD2; j_gene: TRBJ2-2; abundance: NA; v_gene: TRBV9; CDR3nt: TGTGCCAGCAGCGTGCGGGGGAGCCCGAACACCGGGGAGCTGTTTTTT; CDR3aa: CASSVRGSPNTGELFF
len: 17; d_gene: NA; j_gene: TRBJ1-2; abundance: NA; v_gene: TRBV9; CDR3nt: TGTGCCAGCAGCGTACGAGCGACAGGTTATGGAAGGAAAGACTACACCTTC; CDR3aa: CASSVRATGYGRKDYTF
len: 19; d_gene: NA; j_gene: TRBJ2-4; abundance: NA; v_gene: TRBV21-1; CDR3nt: TGTGCCAGCAGTTTTAATTCGGGGGGACGGGTGTGGGCCAAAAACATTCAGTACTTC; CDR3aa: CASSFNSGGRVWAKNIQYF
len: 15; d_gene: TRBD1; j_gene: TRBJ1-3; abundance: NA; v_gene: TRBV7-9; CDR3nt: TGTGCCAGCAGCTCACAGGGGGCGTCTGGAAACACCATATATTTT; CDR3aa: CASSSQGASGNTIYF
len: 16; d_gene: NA; j_gene: TRBJ2-3; abundance: once; v_gene: TRBV11-2; CDR3nt: TGTGCCAGCAGCCTCCTCCGGTACAGGAACACAGATACGCAGTATTTT; CDR3aa: CASSLLRYRNTDTQYF
len: 13; d_gene: TRBD1; j_gene: TRBJ2-7; abundance: once; v_gene: TRBV28; CDR3nt: TGTGCCAGCTCTGGGACAGGGCTAGGGGAGCAGTACTTC; CDR3aa: CASSGTGLGEQYF
len: 18; d_gene: TRBD2; j_gene: TRBJ2-2; abundance: NA; v_gene: TRBV6-1; CDR3nt: TGTGCCAGCAGTGAAGCGGGCCTGAGCGGGAGAAACACCGGGGAGCTGTTTTTT; CDR3aa: CASSEAGLSGRNTGELFF
len: 14; d_gene: NA; j_gene: TRBJ1-2; abundance: NA; v_gene: TRBV11-2; CDR3nt: TGTGCCAGCAGGCCCCACCCCGAGGGCTATGGCTACACCTTC; CDR3aa: CASRPHPEGYGYTF
len: 13; d_gene: NA; j_gene: TRBJ2-1; abundance: NA; v_gene: TRBV10-2; CDR3nt: TGCGCCAGCAAGGAGACTCATTACAATGAGCAGTTCTTC; CDR3aa: CASKETHYNEQFF
len: 14; d_gene: TRBD2; j_gene: TRBJ2-3; abundance: NA; v_gene: TRBV5-1; CDR3nt: TGCGCCAGCAGCCAGACTAGCGCCCGGGGTACGCAGTATTTT; CDR3aa: CASSQTSARGTQYF